This T cell receptor beta chain was identified in a study of response to subunit inactivated influenza vaccine. V dropped 0 bases and J dropped 0 bases, with 12 bases sitting between them. From germline, CDR1 is LGHNA and CDR2 YSLEER. There are 17 residues in the CDR3. MiXCR, applied by TCRdb to the RT-PCR reads, yields one record per CDR3 protein. The sample contains about 530,000 distinct CDR3 sequences, over 10% of which appear only once. This clonotype was detected only a few times. Material: PBMCs from blood, obtained around seven weeks after vaccination. The sequence derives from a man aged 45-65 years who received an inactivated influenza vaccine. V usage is TRBV4-3 and J usage is TRBJ2-1, with D possibly TRBD2 on 6 matching bases. The CDR3 reads CASSQELAASSYNEQFF. CDR3 in DNA: TGCGCCAGCAGCCAAGAATTAGCGGCAAGCTCCTACAATGAGCAGTTCTTC.